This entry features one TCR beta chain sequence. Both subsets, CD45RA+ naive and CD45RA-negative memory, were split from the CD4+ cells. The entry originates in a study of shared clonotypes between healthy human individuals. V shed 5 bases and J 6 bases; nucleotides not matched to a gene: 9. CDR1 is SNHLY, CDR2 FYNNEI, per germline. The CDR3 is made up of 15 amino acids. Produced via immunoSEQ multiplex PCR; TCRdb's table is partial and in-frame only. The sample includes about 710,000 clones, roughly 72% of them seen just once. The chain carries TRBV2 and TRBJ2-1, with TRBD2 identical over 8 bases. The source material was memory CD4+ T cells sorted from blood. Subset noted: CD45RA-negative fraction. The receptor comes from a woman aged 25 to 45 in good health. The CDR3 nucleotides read TGTGCCAGCAGTAGTTGGCGGGGGGAGGGCAATGAGCAGTTCTTC. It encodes CASSSWRGEGNEQFF.